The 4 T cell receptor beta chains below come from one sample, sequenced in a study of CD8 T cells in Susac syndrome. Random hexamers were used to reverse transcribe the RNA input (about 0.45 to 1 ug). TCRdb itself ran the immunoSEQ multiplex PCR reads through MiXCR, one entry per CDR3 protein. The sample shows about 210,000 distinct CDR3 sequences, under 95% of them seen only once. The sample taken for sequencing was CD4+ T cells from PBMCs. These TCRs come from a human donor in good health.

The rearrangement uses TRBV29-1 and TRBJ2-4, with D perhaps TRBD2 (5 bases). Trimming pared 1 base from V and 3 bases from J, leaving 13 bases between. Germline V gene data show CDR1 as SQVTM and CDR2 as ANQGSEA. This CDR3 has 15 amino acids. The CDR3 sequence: CSVEGGSGFKNIQYF. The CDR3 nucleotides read TGCAGCGTTGAAGGTGGGTCGGGATTCAAAAACATTCAGTACTTC.

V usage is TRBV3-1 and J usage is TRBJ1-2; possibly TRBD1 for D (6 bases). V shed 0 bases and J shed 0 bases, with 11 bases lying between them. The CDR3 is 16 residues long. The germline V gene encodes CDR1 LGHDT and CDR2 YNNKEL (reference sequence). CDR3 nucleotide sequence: TGTGCCAGCAGCCAAGATTGGGGGCCCACTAACTATGGCTACACCTTC. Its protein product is CASSQDWGPTNYGYTF. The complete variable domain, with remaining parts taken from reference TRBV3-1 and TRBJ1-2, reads DTAVSQTPKYLVTQMGNDKSIKCEQNLGHDTMYWYKQDSKKFLKIMFSYNNKELIINETVPNRFSPKSPDKAHLNLHINSLELGDSAVYFCASSQDWGPTNYGYTFGSGTRLTVV.

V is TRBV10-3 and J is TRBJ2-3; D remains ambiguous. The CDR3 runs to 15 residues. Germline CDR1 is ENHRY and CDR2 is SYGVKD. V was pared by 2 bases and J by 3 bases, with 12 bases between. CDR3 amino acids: CAISEALLGTDTQYF. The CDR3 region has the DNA TGTGCCATCAGTGAGGCCCTGCTCGGGACAGATACGCAGTATTTT.

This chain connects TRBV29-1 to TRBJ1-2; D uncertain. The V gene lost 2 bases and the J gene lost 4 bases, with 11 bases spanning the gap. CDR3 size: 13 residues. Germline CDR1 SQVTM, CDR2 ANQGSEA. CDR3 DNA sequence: TGCAGCGTTGAATTTTCTGGCAGCTATGGCTACACCTTC. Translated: CSVEFSGSYGYTF.